The rows below give T cell receptor beta chains drawn from one sample of a study of control samples from healthy donors and cancer patients. The protocol was immunoSEQ multiplex PCR, while the TCRdb copy is restricted to in-frame clones and leaves out a portion. The profile covers about 170,000 clones, with around 91% appearing a single time and approximately 1.4% taken by the ten largest. The sequenced material came from blood. The receptor source for this set is a woman aged 25 to 39 in good health. The CDR3 runs from the conserved cysteine through the conserved F or W. Fields, in order: V gene, D gene, J gene, clone size, CDR3 protein, CDR3 DNA. D genes are given only for firm matches. Rows may omit the clone size; those that give it use once, few, many or a size class.

v_gene: TRBV5-4; d_gene: .; j_gene: TRBJ2-7; abundance: .; CDR3aa: CASSLAGGNVYEQYF; CDR3nt: TGTGCCAGCAGCTTGGCGGGCGGGAATGTGTACGAGCAGTACTTC
v_gene: TRBV15; d_gene: TRBD1; j_gene: TRBJ2-6; abundance: .; CDR3aa: CATSEGQIGANVLTF; CDR3nt: TGTGCCACCAGCGAGGGACAGATTGGGGCCAACGTCCTGACTTTC
v_gene: TRBV19; d_gene: .; j_gene: TRBJ1-3; abundance: .; CDR3aa: CASSTPDRPGNTIYF; CDR3nt: TGTGCCAGTAGTACCCCCGACAGACCCGGAAACACCATATATTTT
v_gene: TRBV12-3/TRBV12-4; d_gene: .; j_gene: TRBJ2-3; abundance: .; CDR3aa: CASSWRAVDTQYF; CDR3nt: TGTGCCAGCAGTTGGAGGGCGGTAGATACGCAGTATTTT
v_gene: TRBV28; d_gene: TRBD2; j_gene: TRBJ2-1; abundance: .; CDR3aa: CASSLGLAGGIEQFF; CDR3nt: TGTGCCAGCAGTTTGGGTCTAGCGGGAGGAATTGAGCAGTTCTTC
v_gene: TRBV30; d_gene: .; j_gene: TRBJ1-2; abundance: .; CDR3aa: CAWSRGGLGYTF; CDR3nt: TGTGCCTGGAGTAGGGGGGGGCTTGGCTACACCTTC
v_gene: TRBV9; d_gene: .; j_gene: TRBJ1-1; abundance: .; CDR3aa: CASSKVGGRNTEAFF; CDR3nt: TGTGCCAGCAGCAAAGTGGGGGGACGGAACACTGAAGCTTTCTTT
v_gene: TRBV27; d_gene: .; j_gene: TRBJ2-1; abundance: .; CDR3aa: CASSRGRGNEQFF; CDR3nt: TGTGCCAGCAGTCGGGGCAGGGGAAATGAGCAGTTCTTC
v_gene: TRBV6-1; d_gene: TRBD2; j_gene: TRBJ2-3; abundance: once; CDR3aa: CASSALAGGGTDTQYF; CDR3nt: TGTGCCAGCAGTGCATTAGCGGGGGGGGGCACAGATACGCAGTATTTT
v_gene: TRBV12-1; d_gene: .; j_gene: TRBJ2-7; abundance: .; CDR3aa: CASSFARQGAYEQYF; CDR3nt: TGTGCCAGCAGCTTTGCCCGACAGGGGGCGTACGAGCAGTACTTC